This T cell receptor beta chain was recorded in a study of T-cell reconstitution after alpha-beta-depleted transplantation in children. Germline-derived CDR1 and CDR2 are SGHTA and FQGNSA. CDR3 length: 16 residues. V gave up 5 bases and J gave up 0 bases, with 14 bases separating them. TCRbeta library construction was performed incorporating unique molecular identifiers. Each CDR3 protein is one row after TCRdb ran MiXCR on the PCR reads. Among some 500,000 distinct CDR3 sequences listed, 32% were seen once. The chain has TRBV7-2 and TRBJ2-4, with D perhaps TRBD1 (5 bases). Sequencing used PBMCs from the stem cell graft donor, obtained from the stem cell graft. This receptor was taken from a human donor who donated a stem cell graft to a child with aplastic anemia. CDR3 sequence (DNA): TGTGCCAGCAGCATGCGACAGTTTCTAGCCAAAAACATTCAGTACTTC. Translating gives CASSMRQFLAKNIQYF.